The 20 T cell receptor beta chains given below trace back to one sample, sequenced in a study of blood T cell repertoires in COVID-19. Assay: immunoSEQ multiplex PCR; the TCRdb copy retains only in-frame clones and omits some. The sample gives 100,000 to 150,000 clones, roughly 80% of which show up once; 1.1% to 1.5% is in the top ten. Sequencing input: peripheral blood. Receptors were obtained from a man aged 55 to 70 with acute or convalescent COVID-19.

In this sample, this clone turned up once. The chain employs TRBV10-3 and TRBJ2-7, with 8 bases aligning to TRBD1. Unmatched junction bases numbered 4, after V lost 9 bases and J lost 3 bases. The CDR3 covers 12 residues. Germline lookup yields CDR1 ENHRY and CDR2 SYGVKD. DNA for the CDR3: TGTGCCATGCAGGGGGCTGGCTACGAGCAGTACTTC. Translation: CAMQGAGYEQYF.

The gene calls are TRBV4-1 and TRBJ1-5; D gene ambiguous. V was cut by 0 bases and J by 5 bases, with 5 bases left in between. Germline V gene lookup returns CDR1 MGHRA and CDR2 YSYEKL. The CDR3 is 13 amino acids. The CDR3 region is CASSQDGDQPQHF. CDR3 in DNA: TGCGCCAGCAGCCAAGACGGGGATCAGCCCCAGCATTTT.

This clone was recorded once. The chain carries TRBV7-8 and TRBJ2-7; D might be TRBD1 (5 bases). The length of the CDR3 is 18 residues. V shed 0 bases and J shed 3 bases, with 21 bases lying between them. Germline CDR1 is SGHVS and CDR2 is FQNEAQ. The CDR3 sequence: CASSLAPIRAPGNYEQYF. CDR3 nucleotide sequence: TGTGCCAGCAGCTTAGCGCCGATCCGGGCCCCAGGGAACTACGAGCAGTACTTC.

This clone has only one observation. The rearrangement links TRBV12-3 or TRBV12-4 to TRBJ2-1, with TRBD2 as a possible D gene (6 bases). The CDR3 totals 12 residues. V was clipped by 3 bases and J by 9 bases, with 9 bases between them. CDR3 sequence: CASSFSEGEQFF. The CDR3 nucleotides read TGTGCCAGCAGTTTCTCGGAGGGTGAGCAGTTCTTC.

DNA of the CDR3: TGTGCCAGCAGCGTAGAGGGAAGGGGCAATTCACCCCTCCACTTT. Its protein product is CASSVEGRGNSPLHF. The chain uses TRBV9 and TRBJ1-6; D is possibly TRBD1 (5 bases). The V gene's germline CDR1 is SGDLS and CDR2 YYNGEE. The CDR3 has 15 residues. Trimming removed 0 bases from V and 7 bases from J, with 11 bases in between.

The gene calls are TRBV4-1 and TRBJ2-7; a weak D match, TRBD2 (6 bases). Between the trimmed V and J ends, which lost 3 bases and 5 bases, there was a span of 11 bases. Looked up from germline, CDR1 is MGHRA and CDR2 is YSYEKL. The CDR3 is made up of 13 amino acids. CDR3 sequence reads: CASSQTSSNEQYF. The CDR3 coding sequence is TGCGCCAGCAGCCAGACTAGTTCCAACGAGCAGTACTTC.

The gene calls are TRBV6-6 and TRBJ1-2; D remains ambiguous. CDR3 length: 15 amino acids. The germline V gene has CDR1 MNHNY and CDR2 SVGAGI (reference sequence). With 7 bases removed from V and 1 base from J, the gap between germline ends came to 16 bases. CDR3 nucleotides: TGTGCCAGCATAACCGACCCTGCGGGTAACTATGGCTACACCTTC. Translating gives CASITDPAGNYGYTF.

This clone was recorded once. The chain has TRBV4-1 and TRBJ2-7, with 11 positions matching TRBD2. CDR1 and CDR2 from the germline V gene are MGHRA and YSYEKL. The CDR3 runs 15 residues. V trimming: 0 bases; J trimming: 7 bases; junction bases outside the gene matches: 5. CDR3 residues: CASSQETSGESEQYF. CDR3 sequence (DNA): TGCGCCAGCAGCCAAGAGACTAGCGGGGAGAGTGAGCAGTACTTC.

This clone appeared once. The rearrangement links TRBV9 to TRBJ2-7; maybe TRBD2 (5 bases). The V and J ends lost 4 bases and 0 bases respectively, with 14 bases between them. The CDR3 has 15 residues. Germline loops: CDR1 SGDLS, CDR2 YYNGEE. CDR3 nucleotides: TGTGCCAGCAGCCCTGGCCCCCGGGGCTCCTACGAGCAGTACTTC. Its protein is CASSPGPRGSYEQYF.

In DNA form, the CDR3 reads TGTGCCAGCAGGCAGGGGGACTATGGCTACACCTTC. Translated, it gives CASRQGDYGYTF. This chain connects TRBV25-1 to TRBJ1-2; 7 positions agree with TRBD1. The junction had 1 base not matched to a gene; V was cut back by 6 bases and J by 3 bases. The germline V gene has CDR1 MGHDK and CDR2 SYGVNS. The CDR3 is 12 amino acids.

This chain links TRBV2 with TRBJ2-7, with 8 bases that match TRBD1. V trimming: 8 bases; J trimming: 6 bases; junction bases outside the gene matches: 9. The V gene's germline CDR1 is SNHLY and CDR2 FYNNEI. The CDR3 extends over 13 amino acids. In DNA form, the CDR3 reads TGTGCCAGCCTTCGACAGGGGACAGGCGAGCAGTACTTC. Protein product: CASLRQGTGEQYF.

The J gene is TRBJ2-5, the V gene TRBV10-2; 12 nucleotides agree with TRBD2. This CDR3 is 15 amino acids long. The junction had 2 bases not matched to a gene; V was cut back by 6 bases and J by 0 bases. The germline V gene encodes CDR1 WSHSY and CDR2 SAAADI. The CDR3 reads CASRGTSGYQETQYF. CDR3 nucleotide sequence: TGCGCCAGCAGAGGGACTAGCGGGTACCAAGAGACCCAGTACTTC.

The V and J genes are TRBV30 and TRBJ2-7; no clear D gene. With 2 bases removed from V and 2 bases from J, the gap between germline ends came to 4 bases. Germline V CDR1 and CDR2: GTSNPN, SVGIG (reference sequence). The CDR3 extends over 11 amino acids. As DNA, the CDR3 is TGTGCCTGGAGTTCAGCCTACGAGCAGTACTTC. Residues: CAWSSAYEQYF.

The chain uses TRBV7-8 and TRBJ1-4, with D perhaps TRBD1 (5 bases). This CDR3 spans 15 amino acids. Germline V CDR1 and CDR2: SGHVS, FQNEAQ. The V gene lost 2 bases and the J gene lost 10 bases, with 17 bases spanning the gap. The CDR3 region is CASSLQVGREGKLFF. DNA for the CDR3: TGTGCCAGCAGCTTACAAGTAGGCAGGGAGGGAAAACTGTTTTTT.

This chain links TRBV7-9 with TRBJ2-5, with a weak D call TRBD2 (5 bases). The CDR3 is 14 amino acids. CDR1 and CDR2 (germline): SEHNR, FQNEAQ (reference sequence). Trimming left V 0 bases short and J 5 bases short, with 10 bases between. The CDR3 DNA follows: TGTGCCAGCAGCTTAGCGGGAGATCATGAGACCCAGTACTTC. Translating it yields CASSLAGDHETQYF.

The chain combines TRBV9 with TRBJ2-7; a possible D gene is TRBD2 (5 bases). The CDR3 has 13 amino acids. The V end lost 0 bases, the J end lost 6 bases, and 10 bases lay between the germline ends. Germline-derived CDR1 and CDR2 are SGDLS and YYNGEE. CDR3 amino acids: CASSVGGASEQYF. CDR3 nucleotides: TGTGCCAGCAGCGTAGGGGGAGCTTCCGAGCAGTACTTC.

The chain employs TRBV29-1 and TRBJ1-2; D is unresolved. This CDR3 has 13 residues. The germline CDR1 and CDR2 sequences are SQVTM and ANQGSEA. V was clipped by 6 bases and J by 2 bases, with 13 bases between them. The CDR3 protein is CSVGDVRNYGYTF. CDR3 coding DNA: TGCAGCGTGGGAGACGTTCGGAACTATGGCTACACCTTC.

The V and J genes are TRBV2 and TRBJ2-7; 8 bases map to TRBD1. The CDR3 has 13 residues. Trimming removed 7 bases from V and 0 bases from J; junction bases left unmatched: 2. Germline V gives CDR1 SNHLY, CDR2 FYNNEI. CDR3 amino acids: CASIGQGSYEQYF. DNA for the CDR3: TGTGCCAGCATTGGACAGGGCTCCTACGAGCAGTACTTC.

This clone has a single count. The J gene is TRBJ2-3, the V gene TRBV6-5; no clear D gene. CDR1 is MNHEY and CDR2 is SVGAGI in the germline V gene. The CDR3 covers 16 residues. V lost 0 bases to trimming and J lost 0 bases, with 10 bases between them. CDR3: CASSYSGGLSTDTQYF. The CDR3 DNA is TGTGCCAGCAGTTACTCGGGTGGGCTGAGCACAGATACGCAGTATTTT.

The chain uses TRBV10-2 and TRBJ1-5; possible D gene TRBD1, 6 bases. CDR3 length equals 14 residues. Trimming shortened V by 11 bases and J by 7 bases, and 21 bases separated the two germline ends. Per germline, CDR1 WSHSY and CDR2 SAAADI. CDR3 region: CASRPAGEGQPQHF. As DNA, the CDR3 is TGCGCCTCCAGGCCTGCAGGGGAGGGCCAGCCCCAGCATTTT.